Each of the 10 T cell receptor beta chains below was sequenced from the same sample in a study of T-cell reconstitution after alpha-beta-depleted transplantation in children. The library targeted TCRbeta and was prepared with unique molecular identifiers. In TCRdb, the PCR reads were re-called with MiXCR into one record per CDR3 protein. The top ten clones hold approximately 70% of a sample with 15,000 to 20,000 distinct CDR3 sequences, over 10% of them seen once. The specimen comprised PBMCs, mostly from graft donor cells, sampled 180 days after TCRalphabeta/CD19-depleted stem cell transplant. Receptor source: a boy less than two years old who had a stem cell transplant for Wiskott-Aldrich syndrome, so the T cells may come from the graft donor.

This clonotype was recorded a few times. This chain joins TRBV5-1 and TRBJ1-6; 7 nucleotides match TRBD1. Germline assignment: CDR1 SGHRS and CDR2 YFSETQ. V was pared by 0 bases and J by 11 bases, with 5 bases of the junction left unmatched. The CDR3 has 14 residues. CDR3 in amino acids: CASSLGDSRAPLHF. The CDR3 DNA reads TGCGCCAGCAGCTTGGGGGACAGTCGTGCACCCCTCCACTTT.

This clonotype was counted only a few times. The genes are TRBV27 and TRBJ2-1; no firm D call. The CDR3 sequence is 11 residues long. With 6 bases removed from V and 9 bases from J, the gap between germline ends came to 9 bases. Germline CDR1 is MNHEY and CDR2 is SMNVEV (reference sequence). The CDR3 nucleotides are TGTGCCAGCAGCACCACGGGTGAGCAGTTCTTC. Amino acids: CASSTTGEQFF.

V and J are TRBV5-1 and TRBJ2-2; D might be TRBD1 (5 bases). Germline loops: CDR1 SGHRS, CDR2 YFSETQ. Trimming cost V 4 bases and J 6 bases, with 22 bases left between them. The CDR3 loop spans 17 amino acids. The CDR3 DNA reads TGCGCCAGCAGCCGCAGCAGGGAACTGGCAATTGCCGGGGAGCTGTTTTTT. It specifies CASSRSRELAIAGELFF.

This clonotype was seen only a few times. The chain carries TRBV30 and TRBJ2-3; D is uncertain. The CDR3 is 12 amino acids. The V end lost 2 bases, the J end lost 8 bases, and 11 bases lay between the germline ends. Looked up from germline, CDR1 is GTSNPN and CDR2 is SVGIG (reference sequence). DNA of the CDR3: TGTGCCTGGAGTCTGGGCCTTAGTACGCAGTATTTT. This codes for CAWSLGLSTQYF. Full variable domain (outside the CDR3, taken from reference TRBV30 and TRBJ2-3): SQTIHQWPATLVQPVGSPLSLECTVEGTSNPNLYWYRQAAGRGLQLLFYSVGIGQISSEVPQNLSASRPQDRQFILSSKKLLLSDSGFYLCAWSLGLSTQYFGPGTRLTVL.

On this clonotype: This may stem from a read error, because a much larger clone lies one nucleotide away. CDR3 amino acids: CASSLEQGGSYGYTF. The CDR3 DNA is TGTGCCAGCAGCTTAGAACAGGGCGGGAGCTATGGCTACACCTTC. This chain connects TRBV7-6 to TRBJ1-2, with D possibly being TRBD1 (6 bases). The CDR3 loop spans 15 amino acids. V lost 1 base and J lost 4, with 13 bases in between. Germline CDR1 and CDR2: SGHVS and FNYEAQ.

Details on this clonotype: A read error is likely, as this CDR3 ends without the conserved phenylalanine or tryptophan. The chain carries TRBV20-1 and TRBJ2-3, with 7 bases aligning to TRBD2. V shed 6 bases, J shed 6 bases, and the junction held 9 bases outside the gene matches. CDR3 length: 13 amino acids. Looked up from germline, CDR1 is DFQATT and CDR2 is SNEGSKA (reference sequence). The DNA of the CDR3 is TGCAGTGCCAGGGAGGGCTCAGCGGATACGCAGTATCTT. This gives the protein CSAREGSADTQYL.

This chain joins TRBV9 and TRBJ2-1, with D maybe TRBD2 (5 bases). The CDR3 consists of 13 residues. Per the germline V gene, CDR1 is SGDLS and CDR2 is YYNGEE. Trimming took off 0 bases at V and 5 bases at J, with 6 bases between the two ends. The CDR3 sequence is CASSVAGNNEQFF. The DNA for the CDR3 is TGTGCCAGCAGCGTAGCCGGGAACAATGAGCAGTTCTTC.

The sample holds a few counts of this clonotype. This chain uses TRBV5-5 with TRBJ2-6; D is perhaps TRBD1 (6 bases). V lost 4 bases and J 0 bases, leaving 8 bases between the germline ends. This CDR3 comprises 15 residues. CDR1 and CDR2 from the germline V gene are SGHKS and YYEKEE (reference sequence). CDR3 amino acids: CASSPQGSGANVLTF. CDR3 nucleotides: TGTGCCAGCAGCCCACAGGGCTCTGGGGCCAACGTCCTGACTTTC.

This clonotype has ten or more counts. This rearrangement joins TRBV20-1 to TRBJ2-1, with TRBD2 identical over 8 bases. The CDR3 consists of 14 residues. Germline CDR1 and CDR2: DFQATT and SNEGSKA (reference sequence). V lost 6 bases, J lost 5 bases, and 9 bases stayed unmatched. The CDR3 loop is CSARGGAIDNEQFF. The CDR3 DNA sequence: TGCAGTGCCCGGGGGGGGGCTATCGACAATGAGCAGTTCTTC.

This clonotype showed up many times. The chain carries TRBV6-4 and TRBJ1-4, with D possibly matching TRBD1 (6 bases). The CDR3 consists of 14 residues. Per germline, CDR1 MRHNA and CDR2 SNTAGT. Trimming took off 8 bases at V and 0 bases at J, with 10 bases between the two ends. DNA of the CDR3: TGTGCCAGCGCCTACAGGGCAACTAATGAAAAACTGTTTTTT. This codes for CASAYRATNEKLFF.